The T cell receptor beta chain under discussion was sequenced for a study of T-cell reconstitution after alpha-beta-depleted transplantation in children. Unique molecular identifiers were incorporated when the TCRbeta library was constructed. Each CDR3 protein is one row after TCRdb ran MiXCR on the PCR reads. The sample carries fewer than 750,000 distinct CDR3 sequences, 23% recorded once. This CDR3 has 14 residues. CDR1 is DFQATT, CDR2 SNEGSKA, per germline (reference sequence). Losses at the gene ends were 2 bases for V and 1 base for J; bases not matched to a gene: 3. V and J are TRBV20-1 and TRBJ1-1; 8 bases align to TRBD1. The source material was PBMCs, mostly from graft donor cells, sampled 360 days after TCRalphabeta/CD19-depleted stem cell transplant. The sequence derives from a boy under two years old who had a stem cell transplant for acute myeloid leukemia, so the T cells may come from the graft donor. The CDR3 sequence is CSARRQGANTEAFF. CDR3 DNA: TGCAGTGCTAGACGCCAGGGGGCGAACACTGAAGCTTTCTTT.